The clone carrying this T cell receptor beta chain showed up many times. TCRdb processed the 5' RACE reads anew with MiXCR; each CDR3 protein has one entry. The sample yields 25,000 to 30,000 distinct CDR3 sequences, more than 4.5% seen once. The sample belongs to a study of early T cells in non-severe SARS-CoV-2 infection. CDR1 SEHNR and CDR2 FQNEAQ come from the germline V gene (reference sequence). This CDR3 region has 14 residues. V was shortened by 6 bases and J by 10 bases, with 16 bases between the two germline ends. Sequences were obtained from whole blood. This clonotype was sampled from an adult who was a healthcare worker with PCR-confirmed SARS-CoV-2 infection or an uninfected control (not recorded which). The chain links TRBV7-9 to TRBJ1-6; the D gene is possibly TRBD1 (5 bases). The CDR3 DNA sequence: TGTGCCAGCAGTTGGTCAGGGTCAGAGTCACCCCTCCACTTT. Translating it yields CASSWSGSESPLHF.